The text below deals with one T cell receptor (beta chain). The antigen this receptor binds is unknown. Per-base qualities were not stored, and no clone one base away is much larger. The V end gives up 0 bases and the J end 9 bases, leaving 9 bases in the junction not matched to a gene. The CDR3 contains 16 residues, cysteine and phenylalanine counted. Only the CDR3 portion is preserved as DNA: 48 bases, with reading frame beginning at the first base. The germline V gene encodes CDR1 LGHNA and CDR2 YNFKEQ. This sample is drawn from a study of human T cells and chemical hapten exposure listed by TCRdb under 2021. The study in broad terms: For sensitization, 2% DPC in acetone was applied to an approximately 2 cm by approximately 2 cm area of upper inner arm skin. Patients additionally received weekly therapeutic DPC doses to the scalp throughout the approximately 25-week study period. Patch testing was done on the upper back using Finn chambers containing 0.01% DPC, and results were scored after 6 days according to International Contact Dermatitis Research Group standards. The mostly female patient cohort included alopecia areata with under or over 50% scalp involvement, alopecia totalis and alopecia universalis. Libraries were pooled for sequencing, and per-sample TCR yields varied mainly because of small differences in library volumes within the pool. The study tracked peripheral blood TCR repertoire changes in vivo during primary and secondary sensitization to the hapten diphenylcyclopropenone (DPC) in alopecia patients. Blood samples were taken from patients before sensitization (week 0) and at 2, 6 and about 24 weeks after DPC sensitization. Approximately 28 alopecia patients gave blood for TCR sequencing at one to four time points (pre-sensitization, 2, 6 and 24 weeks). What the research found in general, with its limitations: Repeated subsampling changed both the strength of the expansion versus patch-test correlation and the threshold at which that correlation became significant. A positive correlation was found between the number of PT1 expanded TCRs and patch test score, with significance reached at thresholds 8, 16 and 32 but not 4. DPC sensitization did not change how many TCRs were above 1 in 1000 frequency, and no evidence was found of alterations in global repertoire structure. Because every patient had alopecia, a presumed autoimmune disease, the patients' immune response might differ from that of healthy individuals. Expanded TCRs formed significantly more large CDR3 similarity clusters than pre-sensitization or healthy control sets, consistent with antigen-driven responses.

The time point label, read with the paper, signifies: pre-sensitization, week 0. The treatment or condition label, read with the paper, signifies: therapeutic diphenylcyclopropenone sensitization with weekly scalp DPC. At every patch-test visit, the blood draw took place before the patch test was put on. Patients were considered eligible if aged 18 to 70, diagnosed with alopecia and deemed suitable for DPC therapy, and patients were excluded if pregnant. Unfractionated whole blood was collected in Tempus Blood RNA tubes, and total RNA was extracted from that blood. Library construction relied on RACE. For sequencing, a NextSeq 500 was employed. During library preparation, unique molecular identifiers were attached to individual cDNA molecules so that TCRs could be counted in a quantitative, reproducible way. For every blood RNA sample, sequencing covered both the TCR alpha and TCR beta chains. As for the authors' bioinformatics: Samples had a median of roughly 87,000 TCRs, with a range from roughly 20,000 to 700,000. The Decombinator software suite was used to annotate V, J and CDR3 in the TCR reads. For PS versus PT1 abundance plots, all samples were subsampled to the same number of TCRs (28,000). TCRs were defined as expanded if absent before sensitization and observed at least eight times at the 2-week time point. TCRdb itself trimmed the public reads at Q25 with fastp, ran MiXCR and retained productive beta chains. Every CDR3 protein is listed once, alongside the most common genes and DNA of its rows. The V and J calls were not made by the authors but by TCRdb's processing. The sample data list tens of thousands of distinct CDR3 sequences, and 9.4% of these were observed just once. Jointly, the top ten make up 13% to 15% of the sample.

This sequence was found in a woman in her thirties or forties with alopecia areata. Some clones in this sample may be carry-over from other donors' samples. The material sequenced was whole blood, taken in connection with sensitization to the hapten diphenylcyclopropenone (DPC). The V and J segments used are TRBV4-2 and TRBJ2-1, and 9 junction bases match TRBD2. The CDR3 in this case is CASSQDIQRGVVEQFF. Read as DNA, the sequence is TGTGCCAGCAGCCAAGATATCCAGCGGGGGGTGGTTGAGCAGTTCTTC.